This T cell receptor (beta chain) derives from a study of CD4 T cells in relation to SARS-CoV-2 and coronaviruses. Unexposed donor CD4+ T cells date from about 2011-2018, before the COVID-19 pandemic. Naive and memory CD4+ T cells were separated from cryopreserved PBMCs. General study results and limits: Monoreactive clones expanded significantly more to SARS-CoV-2 than crossreactive clones did.

Concerning this clone itself: Its cognate antigen is unknown.

Generated by immunoSEQ multiplex PCR, the TCRdb table keeps only in-frame clones and is missing some. The top ten hold roughly 0.14% of the sample, which has just under 65,000 clones, 85% to 95% seen once. Material: naive CD4+ T cells from PBMCs. Subset defined: naive CD4+ T cells isolated by negative enrichment. The TCR originated in a human donor in good health.

The CDR3 coding sequence is TGTGCCAGTAGTTCACAGACAGTGGGGGATGAAAAACTGTTTTTT. Amino acids: CASSSQTVGDEKLFF. V gene TRBV19 combines with J gene TRBJ1-4; possible D gene TRBD1, 5 bases. The length of the CDR3 is 15 residues. Germline V gene data show CDR1 as LNHDA and CDR2 as SQIVND (reference sequence). The V end was cut by 5 bases, the J end by 6 bases, with 16 bases between.